Listed below are T cell receptor beta chains from one sample, sequenced in a study of cytomegalovirus exposure and HLA in healthy donors. Only in-frame clones appear in the TCRdb table, and some are missing; sequencing was by immunoSEQ multiplex PCR. Among 55,000 to 75,000 clones listed, roughly 81% were seen once. Sequencing was carried out using PBMCs. The receptors were sampled from a human donor in good health. Each CDR3 is given with its conserved first and last residue. A D gene is named only where the DNA matches it firmly. Clone sizes are given selectively: once, few, many, or a class where the clone is expanded.

TRBV30	-	14	TRBJ1-5	-	CAWSYKQDNQPQHF	TGTGCCTGGAGTTACAAGCAGGACAATCAGCCCCAGCATTTT
TRBV4-2	-	15	TRBJ1-1	-	CASSQNIAENTEAFF	TGTGCCAGCAGCCAAAATATTGCGGAGAACACTGAAGCTTTCTTT
TRBV28	-	16	TRBJ2-2	TRBD1	CASSLGGQGGTGELFF	TGTGCCAGCAGTTTAGGGGGACAGGGCGGCACCGGGGAGCTGTTTTTT
TRBV27	-	13	TRBJ1-4	-	CASSPPGNEKLFF	TGTGCCAGCAGTCCCCCAGGAAATGAAAAACTGTTTTTT
TRBV18	-	16	TRBJ1-4	-	CASSPERADSGEKLFF	TGTGCCAGCTCACCTGAACGCGCTGACAGTGGTGAAAAACTGTTTTTT
TRBV7-3	-	14	TRBJ1-2	-	CASSLVSGESGYTF	TGTGCCAGCAGCTTAGTGTCAGGGGAATCGGGCTACACCTTC
TRBV11-3	-	14	TRBJ2-5	TRBD2	CASSFFGEGETQYF	TGTGCCAGCAGCTTTTTTGGGGAGGGAGAGACCCAGTACTTC
TRBV15	-	15	TRBJ2-7	-	CATSRDKAASYEQYF	TGTGCCACCAGCAGAGATAAAGCCGCTTCCTACGAGCAGTACTTC
TRBV7-2	-	12	TRBJ1-2	TRBD1	CASGQGAGGYTF	TGTGCCAGCGGGCAGGGGGCGGGTGGCTACACCTTC
TRBV7-6	few	16	TRBJ2-2	-	CASSLGNTGNTGELFF	TGTGCCAGCAGCTTAGGAAACACAGGGAACACCGGGGAGCTGTTTTTT
TRBV5-8	few	18	TRBJ1-4	-	CASSLYRTRASTNEKLFF	TGTGCCAGCAGCTTGTATCGAACCAGGGCGTCAACTAATGAAAAACTGTTTTTT
TRBV4-1	-	14	TRBJ2-1	TRBD2	CASSQTSGMGEQFF	TGCGCCAGCAGCCAGACTAGCGGGATGGGTGAGCAGTTCTTC
TRBV13	-	15	TRBJ2-5	TRBD1	CASSLGTGFQETQYF	TGTGCCAGCAGCTTAGGGACAGGGTTTCAAGAGACCCAGTACTTC
TRBV6-6	-	14	TRBJ2-5	TRBD1	CASSATGGEKTQYF	TGTGCCAGCAGTGCCACAGGGGGTGAAAAGACCCAGTACTTC
TRBV5-1	-	15	TRBJ2-5	TRBD1	CASSLEGQVQETQYF	TGCGCCAGCAGCTTGGAAGGACAGGTTCAAGAGACCCAGTACTTC